The rows below give T cell receptor beta chains drawn from one sample of a study of OX40 agonist ivuxolimab in advanced cancers. The repertoire was sequenced with immunoSEQ multiplex PCR; TCRdb's copy has only in-frame clones and lacks some. The sample carries tens of thousands of clones, over 85% recorded once. The source material was CD4+ or CD8+ T cells sorted from blood, sampled in a trial of the OX40 agonist ivuxolimab. The receptors were gathered from an adult with an advanced solid tumor such as melanoma, head and neck, liver or kidney cancer. Both conserved end residues are part of each CDR3. The D gene is left open where the match is weak. Expanded clones are given a class, and other clones once, few, many or no size at all.

V: TRBV4-1
D: -
size: -
length: 13
J: TRBJ2-1
CDR3: CASTQGGVGEQFF
DNA: TGCGCCAGCACCCAGGGTGGTGTCGGGGAGCAGTTCTTC

V: TRBV21-1
D: -
size: -
length: 14
J: TRBJ2-2
CDR3: CASSKGGYAGELFF
DNA: TGTGCCAGCAGCAAAGGGGGGTACGCCGGGGAGCTGTTTTTT

V: TRBV7-9
D: -
size: -
length: 13
J: TRBJ1-1
CDR3: CASSSGTYLEAFF
DNA: TGTGCCAGCAGCTCAGGGACTTACCTTGAAGCTTTCTTT

V: TRBV10-3
D: -
size: -
length: 13
J: TRBJ1-2
CDR3: CAIGGTGDYGYTF
DNA: TGTGCCATCGGGGGTACGGGGGACTATGGCTACACCTTC

V: TRBV28
D: -
size: -
length: 13
J: TRBJ2-7
CDR3: CASSSSSSYEQYF
DNA: TGTGCCAGCAGTTCTAGTTCCTCCTACGAGCAGTACTTC

V: TRBV5-1
D: TRBD1
size: -
length: 13
J: TRBJ1-1
CDR3: CASSLDGTVEAFF
DNA: TGCGCCAGCAGCTTGGATGGGACAGTTGAAGCTTTCTTT

V: TRBV15
D: TRBD1
size: -
length: 15
J: TRBJ1-3
CDR3: CATSRARTGGNTIYF
DNA: TGTGCCACCAGCAGAGCTCGGACAGGCGGAAACACCATATATTTT

V: TRBV29-1
D: -
size: once
length: 12
J: TRBJ2-5
CDR3: CSVPGDGETQYF
DNA: TGCAGCGTTCCGGGGGACGGAGAGACCCAGTACTTC

V: TRBV5-6
D: -
size: few
length: 12
J: TRBJ2-7
CDR3: CASSREPSEQYF
DNA: TGTGCCAGCAGCCGGGAACCCTCCGAGCAGTACTTC

V: TRBV5-6
D: -
size: -
length: 16
J: TRBJ1-5
CDR3: CASSLDSGDPNQPQHF
DNA: TGTGCCAGCAGCTTGGACTCCGGAGATCCAAATCAGCCCCAGCATTTT

V: TRBV19
D: -
size: once
length: 12
J: TRBJ1-2
CDR3: CASAPVGYGYTF
DNA: TGTGCCAGTGCCCCCGTTGGTTATGGCTACACCTTC

V: TRBV19
D: -
size: -
length: 13
J: TRBJ2-3
CDR3: CASSMSPTDTQYF
DNA: TGTGCCAGTAGTATGAGCCCCACAGATACGCAGTATTTT

V: TRBV5-6
D: -
size: -
length: 15
J: TRBJ1-1
CDR3: CASSLRGTANTEAFF
DNA: TGTGCCAGCAGCCTAAGGGGGACGGCGAACACTGAAGCTTTCTTT

V: TRBV4-3
D: -
size: once
length: 15
J: TRBJ1-5
CDR3: CASSQDGTEDQPQHF
DNA: TGCGCCAGCAGCCAAGATGGGACGGAGGATCAGCCCCAGCATTTT

V: TRBV2
D: -
size: -
length: 11
J: TRBJ2-4
CDR3: CASSSGQSEYF
DNA: TGTGCCAGCAGTTCCGGACAATCTGAGTACTTC

V: TRBV7-6
D: -
size: -
length: 15
J: TRBJ2-1
CDR3: CASSLDSATYNEQFF
DNA: TGTGCCAGCAGCTTAGACTCCGCAACTTACAATGAGCAGTTCTTC

V: TRBV7-3
D: TRBD2
size: -
length: 16
J: TRBJ2-1
CDR3: CASSRSSGASYNEQFF
DNA: TGTGCCAGCAGCCGATCGAGCGGGGCCTCCTACAATGAGCAGTTCTTC

V: TRBV9
D: -
size: few
length: 16
J: TRBJ1-1
CDR3: CASSSGGIFSDTEAFF
DNA: TGTGCCAGCAGCTCTGGGGGGATCTTTAGCGACACTGAAGCTTTCTTT

V: TRBV4-3
D: -
size: once
length: 16
J: TRBJ1-1
CDR3: CASSQVLLGVETEAFF
DNA: TGCGCCAGCAGCCAAGTTCTATTGGGGGTTGAGACTGAAGCTTTCTTT

V: TRBV5-6
D: -
size: -
length: 13
J: TRBJ1-4
CDR3: CASRVGSNEKLFF
DNA: TGTGCCAGCAGGGTCGGATCCAATGAAAAACTGTTTTTT

V: TRBV5-6
D: -
size: few
length: 15
J: TRBJ2-1
CDR3: CASSLLGGLYNEQFF
DNA: TGTGCCAGCAGCTTGCTCGGGGGGCTCTACAATGAGCAGTTCTTC

V: TRBV18
D: -
size: -
length: 13
J: TRBJ1-2
CDR3: CASSSPEDYGYTF
DNA: TGTGCCAGCTCCTCGCCAGAAGACTATGGCTACACCTTC

V: TRBV7-9
D: TRBD1
size: -
length: 16
J: TRBJ2-2
CDR3: CASSLVGGLDTGELFF
DNA: TGTGCCAGCAGCCTGGTAGGGGGCTTGGACACCGGGGAGCTGTTTTTT